The 24 T cell receptor beta chains in this list originate from one sample, sequenced in a study of blood T cell repertoires in COVID-19. Libraries were prepared by immunoSEQ multiplex PCR; TCRdb keeps only in-frame clonotypes and omits some of them. Among 40,000 or so clones listed, roughly 90% were seen once. Material for sequencing was peripheral blood. These receptors originate from a human donor in a cohort sampled during active COVID-19.

This chain links TRBV29-1 with TRBJ2-1; TRBD2 aligns across 8 bases. CDR3 length: 15 amino acids. V dropped 2 bases and J dropped 8; count of bases not matched to a gene: 11. Germline assignment: CDR1 SQVTM and CDR2 ANQGSEA. The CDR3 sequence: CSVELKRGKMDEQFF. As DNA, the CDR3 is TGCAGCGTTGAACTGAAGCGGGGGAAGATGGATGAGCAGTTCTTC.

The rearrangement links TRBV27 to TRBJ1-2; possibly TRBD1 for D (5 bases). The CDR3 totals 12 residues. Per the germline V gene, CDR1 is MNHEY and CDR2 is SMNVEV (reference sequence). Trimming pared 3 bases from V and 8 bases from J, leaving 10 bases between. In DNA, the CDR3 is TGTGCCAGCAGTTTGTCAGGGTACGGCTACACCTTC. Its protein product is CASSLSGYGYTF.

The genes are TRBV19 and TRBJ1-2; 12 bases line up with TRBD1. Germline assignment: CDR1 LNHDA and CDR2 SQIVND (reference sequence). V lost 5 bases, J lost 4 bases, and 5 bases stayed unmatched. The CDR3 sequence is 15 residues long. The CDR3, as DNA: TGTGCCAGTAGTGGGACAGGGGGCGTTGTCTATGGCTACACCTTC. Translated, it gives CASSGTGGVVYGYTF.

CDR3 loop: CASSLVPGETEAFF. The CDR3 nucleotides are TGTGCCAGTAGCTTGGTCCCAGGGGAAACTGAAGCTTTCTTT. The rearrangement joins TRBV19 to TRBJ1-1, with a tentative D call TRBD1 (6 bases). The V end was cut by 6 bases, the J end by 5 bases, with 16 bases between. From germline, CDR1 is LNHDA and CDR2 SQIVND (reference sequence). The CDR3 spans 14 residues.

This clone showed up just a few times. V usage is TRBV30 and J usage is TRBJ1-6; 7 positions match TRBD1. Germline V lookup: CDR1 GTSNPN, CDR2 SVGIG (reference sequence). The CDR3 has 18 amino acids. V gave up 1 base and J gave up 9 bases; unmatched junction bases: 18. CDR3: CAWSAGFGTAGFGSPLHF. The CDR3 DNA reads TGTGCCTGGAGTGCGGGGTTCGGGACAGCCGGGTTCGGTTCACCCCTCCACTTT.

The chain carries TRBV21-1 and TRBJ1-3; the table names TRBD1, a call not compared with the DNA. TRBV21-1 is given as a pseudogene. The length of the CDR3 is 19 residues. The CDR3 DNA sequence: TGTGCCAGCAGCCCGCGGACAGACTCAAACAAACCGACTGGAAACACCATATATTTT. Its translation: CASSPRTDSNKPTGNTIYF.

The chain has TRBV18 and TRBJ2-3; unclear D gene. From germline, CDR1 is KGHSH and CDR2 LQKENI. V dropped 5 bases and J dropped 2 bases, with 11 bases sitting between them. This CDR3 has 14 residues. CDR3 residues: CASSFGLATDTQYF. Written as DNA, the CDR3 is TGTGCCAGCTCATTCGGGTTAGCCACAGATACGCAGTATTTT.

The genes are TRBV3-1 (or the pseudogene TRBV3-2) and TRBJ1-4, with D unresolved. Germline V gene sequence: CDR1 LGHDT, CDR2 YNNKEL (reference sequence). The V and J ends lost 0 bases and 8 bases respectively, with 16 bases between them. The CDR3 has 16 amino acids. The CDR3 loop reads CASSQDLSQAWEKLFF. The CDR3 region has the DNA TGTGCCAGCAGCCAAGATCTTTCGCAGGCATGGGAAAAACTGTTTTTT.

This chain links TRBV11-2 with TRBJ1-1, with D maybe TRBD1 (6 bases). The V end was cut by 1 base, the J end by 6 bases, with 18 bases between. CDR3 length: 16 residues. CDR1 is SGHAT and CDR2 is FQNNGV in the germline V gene. This CDR3 is CASSLALTRGGAEAFF. In nucleotides, the CDR3 is TGTGCCAGCAGCTTAGCCCTAACTCGGGGGGGCGCTGAAGCTTTCTTT.

This clone occurred once. V is TRBV18 and J is TRBJ2-6, with 8 bases aligning to TRBD1. From germline, CDR1 is KGHSH and CDR2 LQKENI. The V gene end was trimmed by 5 bases and the J gene end by 3 bases; junction bases not matched to a gene: 9. There are 17 residues in the CDR3. CDR3 bases: TGTGCCAGCTCAGGGAGGATGACAGGGGTTGGGGCCAACGTCCTGACTTTC. This gives the protein CASSGRMTGVGANVLTF. The variable domain in full, completed from reference TRBV18 and TRBJ2-6, reads NAGVMQNPRHLVRRRGQEARLRCSPMKGHSHVYWYRQLPEEGLKFMVYLQKENIIDESGMPKERFSAEFPKEGPSILRIQQVVRGDSAAYFCASSGRMTGVGANVLTFGAGSRLTVL.

The sample holds one count of this clone. The CDR3 sequence is CASSALTGTGDNTEAFF. DNA of the CDR3: TGTGCCAGCAGCGCACTAACCGGGACAGGGGACAACACTGAAGCTTTCTTT. This chain uses TRBV9 with TRBJ1-1; 10 nucleotides align to TRBD1. The germline V gene encodes CDR1 SGDLS and CDR2 YYNGEE. V gave up 3 bases and J gave up 2 bases; unmatched junction bases: 10. This CDR3 region has 17 residues.

The CDR3 loop is CASSPPRSGNTIYF. As DNA, the CDR3 is TGTGCCAGCTCACCACCGAGGTCGGGAAACACCATATATTTT. The V call is TRBV18, the J call TRBJ1-3; D is uncertain. Germline values: CDR1 KGHSH, CDR2 LQKENI. V was trimmed by 0 bases and J by 4 bases, leaving 7 bases between them. The CDR3 runs 14 residues.

This sequence joins TRBV5-4 and TRBJ2-7; 8 bases align to TRBD1. Trimming took 4 bases from V and 0 from J; bases not matched to a gene: 3. Germline CDR1 and CDR2: SGHNT and YYREEE (reference sequence). This CDR3 has 14 amino acids. CDR3 amino acids: CASSRQGSSYEQYF. DNA of the CDR3: TGTGCCAGCAGCCGACAGGGGAGCTCCTACGAGCAGTACTTC. Full variable domain (outside the CDR3, taken from reference TRBV5-4 and TRBJ2-7): ETGVTQSPTHLIKTRGQQVTLRCSSQSGHNTVSWYQQALGQGPQFIFQYYREEENGRGNFPPRFSGLQFPNYSSELNVNALELDDSALYLCASSRQGSSYEQYFGPGTRLTVT.

This clone was found a few times. This sequence joins TRBV3-1 (or the pseudogene TRBV3-2) and TRBJ1-1; D might be TRBD1 (6 bases). In germline, CDR1 is LGHDT, CDR2 YNNKEL (reference sequence). V was pared by 6 bases and J by 0 bases, with 14 bases between. This CDR3 is 15 amino acids long. The CDR3 region has the DNA TGTGCCAGCAGTCCTCCGGGACACCTGAACACTGAAGCTTTCTTT. Translating gives CASSPPGHLNTEAFF.

CDR3 in amino acids: CASSLGTGLNTEAFF. The DNA of the CDR3 is TGTGCCAGCAGCCTTGGGACAGGGCTGAACACTGAAGCTTTCTTT. The chain couples TRBV7-2 to TRBJ1-1; 9 nucleotides align to TRBD1. CDR1 is SGHTA and CDR2 is FQGNSA in the germline V gene. Germline trimming cut 5 bases from V and 0 bases from J; bases unmatched to any gene: 4. The CDR3 runs to 15 residues.

The chain carries TRBV2 and TRBJ2-5; 11 nucleotides align to TRBD2. The CDR3 is 16 residues long. Germline V gene data show CDR1 as SNHLY and CDR2 as FYNNEI. After removal of 6 bases from V and 0 bases from J, the junction contained 6 bases not matched to a gene. CDR3 DNA sequence: TGTGCCAGCAGCCTTACTAGCGGGGGCCACCAAGAGACCCAGTACTTC. This gives the protein CASSLTSGGHQETQYF.

The chain carries TRBV19 and TRBJ2-7; D is perhaps TRBD1 (5 bases). Germline CDR1 reads LNHDA; CDR2 reads SQIVND (reference sequence). This CDR3 contains 15 residues. V dropped 0 bases and J dropped 1 base, with 10 bases sitting between them. The chain's CDR3 is CASSIEGAVSYEQYF. DNA of the CDR3: TGTGCCAGTAGTATAGAAGGGGCTGTATCCTACGAGCAGTACTTC.

The J gene is TRBJ1-5, the V gene TRBV6-5; no clear D gene. The CDR3 length is 12 residues. Per the germline V gene, CDR1 is MNHEY and CDR2 is SVGAGI. The V end was cut by 6 bases, the J end by 5 bases, with 8 bases between. CDR3 in amino acids: CASSQRDQPQHF. CDR3 nucleotides: TGTGCCAGCAGCCAGAGGGATCAGCCCCAGCATTTT.

V and J are TRBV7-2 and TRBJ2-2, with a possible D match to TRBD2 (5 bases). Germline-derived CDR1 and CDR2 are SGHTA and FQGNSA. The CDR3 covers 16 residues. The V and J ends lost 4 bases and 5 bases respectively, with 17 bases between them. The CDR3 coding sequence is TGTGCCAGCAGCTCTTACATGGGAGCAGGAACCGGGGAGCTGTTTTTT. It translates to CASSSYMGAGTGELFF.

The CDR3 coding sequence is TGTGCCAGCAGTGACTACAGAAGATACAATGAGCAGTTCTTC. It encodes CASSDYRRYNEQFF. The gene calls are TRBV2 and TRBJ2-1; the D is unclear. Germline V gene sequence: CDR1 SNHLY, CDR2 FYNNEI. Trimming took off 3 bases at V and 4 bases at J, with 10 bases between the two ends. This CDR3 region has 14 residues.

The chain's CDR3 is CASSELTSTDTQYF. The DNA for the CDR3 is TGCGCCAGCAGTGAACTTACTAGCACAGATACGCAGTATTTT. The genes are TRBV10-1 and TRBJ2-3; D gene uncertain. Trimming took 3 bases from V and 0 from J, leaving 7 bases between them. Germline V CDR1 and CDR2: WNHNN, SYGVQD (reference sequence). The CDR3 is 14 amino acids.

The chain employs TRBV19 and TRBJ1-4; D perhaps matches TRBD1 (6 bases). The CDR3 totals 17 residues. The V end lost 10 bases, the J end lost 4 bases, and 25 bases lay between the germline ends. Germline V gene data show CDR1 as LNHDA and CDR2 as SQIVND (reference sequence). The CDR3 bases are TGTGCCACCCAAAGGGGGGGCCCCGCCATCAATAATGAAAAACTGTTTTTT. Protein sequence: CATQRGGPAINNEKLFF. The variable domain in full, with the rest retrieved from reference TRBV19 and TRBJ1-4, is DGGITQSPKYLFRKEGQNVTLSCEQNLNHDAMYWYRQDPGQGLRLIYYSQIVNDFQKGDIAEGYSVSREKKESFPLTVTSAQKNPTAFYLCATQRGGPAINNEKLFFGSGTQLSVL.

This chain connects TRBV7-9 to TRBJ1-2; 8 bases fit TRBD1. The CDR3 covers 12 residues. The germline V gene has CDR1 SEHNR and CDR2 FQNEAQ (reference sequence). The ends lost 3 bases at V and 13 bases at J; junction bases unmatched: 7. Here the CDR3 DNA reads TGTGCCAGCAGCTTTGGGACAGGTCGAGTCACCTTC. It yields the protein CASSFGTGRVTF.

This clone counts as medium-sized (0.01 to 0.1%). CDR3 sequence: CATKGVQTANTEAFF. The CDR3 nucleotides are TGCGCCACCAAGGGGGTACAGACAGCGAACACTGAAGCTTTCTTT. The chain recombines TRBV4-1 with TRBJ1-1; D might be TRBD1 (6 bases). The CDR3 spans 15 residues. Germline V gene data show CDR1 as MGHRA and CDR2 as YSYEKL. V was cut by 10 bases and J by 1 base, with 19 bases left in between.